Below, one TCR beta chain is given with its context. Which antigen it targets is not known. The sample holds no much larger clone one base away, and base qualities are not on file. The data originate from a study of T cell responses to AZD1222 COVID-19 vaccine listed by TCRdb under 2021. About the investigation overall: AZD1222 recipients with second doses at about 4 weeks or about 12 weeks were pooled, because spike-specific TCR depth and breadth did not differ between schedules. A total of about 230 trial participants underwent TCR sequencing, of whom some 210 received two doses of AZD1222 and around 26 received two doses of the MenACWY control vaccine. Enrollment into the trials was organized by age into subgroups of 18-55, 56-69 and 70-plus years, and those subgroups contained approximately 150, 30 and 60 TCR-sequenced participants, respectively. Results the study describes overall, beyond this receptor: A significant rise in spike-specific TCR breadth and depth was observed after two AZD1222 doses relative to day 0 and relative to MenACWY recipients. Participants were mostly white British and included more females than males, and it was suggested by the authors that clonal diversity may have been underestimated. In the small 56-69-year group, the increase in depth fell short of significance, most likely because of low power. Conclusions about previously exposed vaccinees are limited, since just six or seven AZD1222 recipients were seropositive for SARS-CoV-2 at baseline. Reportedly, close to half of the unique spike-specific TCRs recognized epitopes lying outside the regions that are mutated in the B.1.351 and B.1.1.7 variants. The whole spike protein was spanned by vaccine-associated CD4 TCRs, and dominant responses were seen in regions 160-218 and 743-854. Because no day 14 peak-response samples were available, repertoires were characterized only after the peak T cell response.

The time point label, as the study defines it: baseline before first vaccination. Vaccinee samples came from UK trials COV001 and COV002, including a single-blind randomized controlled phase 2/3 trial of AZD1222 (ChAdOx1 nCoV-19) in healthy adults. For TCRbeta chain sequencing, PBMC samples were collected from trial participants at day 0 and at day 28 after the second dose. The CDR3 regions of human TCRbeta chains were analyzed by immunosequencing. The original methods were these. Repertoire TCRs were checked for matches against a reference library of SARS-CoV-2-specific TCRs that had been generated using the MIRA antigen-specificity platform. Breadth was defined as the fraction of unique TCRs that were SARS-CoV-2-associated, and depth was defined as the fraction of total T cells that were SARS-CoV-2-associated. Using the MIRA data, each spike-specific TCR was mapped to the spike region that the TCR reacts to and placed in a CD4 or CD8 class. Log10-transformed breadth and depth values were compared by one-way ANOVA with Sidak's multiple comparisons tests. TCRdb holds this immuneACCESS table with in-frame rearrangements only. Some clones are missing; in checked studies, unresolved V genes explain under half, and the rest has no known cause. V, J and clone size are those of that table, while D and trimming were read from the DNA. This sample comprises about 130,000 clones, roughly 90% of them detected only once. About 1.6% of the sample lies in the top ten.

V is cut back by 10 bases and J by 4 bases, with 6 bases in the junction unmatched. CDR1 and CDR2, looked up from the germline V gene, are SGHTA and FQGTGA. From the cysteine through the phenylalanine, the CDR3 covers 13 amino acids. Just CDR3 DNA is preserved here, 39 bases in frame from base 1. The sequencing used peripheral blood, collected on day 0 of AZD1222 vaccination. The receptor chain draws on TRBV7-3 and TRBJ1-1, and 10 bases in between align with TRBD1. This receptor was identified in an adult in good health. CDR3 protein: CATSTGGSTEAFF. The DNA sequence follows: TGTGCCACCTCGACAGGGGGCAGCACTGAAGCTTTCTTT.